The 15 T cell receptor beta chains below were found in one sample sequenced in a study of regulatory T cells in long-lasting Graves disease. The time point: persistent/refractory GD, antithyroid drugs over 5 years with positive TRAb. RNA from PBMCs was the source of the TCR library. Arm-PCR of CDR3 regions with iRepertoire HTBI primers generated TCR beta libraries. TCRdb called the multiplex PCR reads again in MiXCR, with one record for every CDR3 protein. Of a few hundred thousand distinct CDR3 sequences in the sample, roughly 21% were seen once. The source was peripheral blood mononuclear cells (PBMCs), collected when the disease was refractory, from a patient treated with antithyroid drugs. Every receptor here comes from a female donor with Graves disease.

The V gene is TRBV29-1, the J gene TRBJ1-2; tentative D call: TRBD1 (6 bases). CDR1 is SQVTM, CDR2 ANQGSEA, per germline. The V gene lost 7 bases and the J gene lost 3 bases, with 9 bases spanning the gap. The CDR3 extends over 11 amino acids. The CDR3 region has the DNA TGCAGCGAAGGGGGAGACTATGGCTACACCTTC. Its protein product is CSEGGDYGYTF.

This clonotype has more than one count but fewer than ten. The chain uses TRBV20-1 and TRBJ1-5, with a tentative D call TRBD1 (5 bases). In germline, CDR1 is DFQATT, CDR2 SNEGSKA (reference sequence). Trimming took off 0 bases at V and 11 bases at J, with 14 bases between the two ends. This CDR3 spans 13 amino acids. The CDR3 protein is CSARDWRGVSQHF. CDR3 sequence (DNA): TGCAGTGCTAGAGATTGGAGGGGTGTATCCCAGCATTTT.

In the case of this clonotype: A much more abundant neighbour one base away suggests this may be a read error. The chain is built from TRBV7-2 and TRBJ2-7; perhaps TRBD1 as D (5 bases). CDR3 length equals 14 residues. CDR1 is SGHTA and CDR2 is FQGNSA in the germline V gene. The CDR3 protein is CVSSLSRVGNEQYF. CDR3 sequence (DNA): TGTGTCAGCAGCTTGTCCAGGGTTGGCAACGAGCAGTACTTC.

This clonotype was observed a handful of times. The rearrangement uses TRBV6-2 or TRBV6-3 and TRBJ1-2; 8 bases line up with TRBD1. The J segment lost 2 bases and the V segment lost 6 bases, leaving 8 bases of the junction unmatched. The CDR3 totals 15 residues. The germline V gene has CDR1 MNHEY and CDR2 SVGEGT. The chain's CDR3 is CASRGGDRLNYGYTF. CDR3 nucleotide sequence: TGTGCCAGCAGGGGAGGGGACAGGCTAAACTATGGCTACACCTTC.

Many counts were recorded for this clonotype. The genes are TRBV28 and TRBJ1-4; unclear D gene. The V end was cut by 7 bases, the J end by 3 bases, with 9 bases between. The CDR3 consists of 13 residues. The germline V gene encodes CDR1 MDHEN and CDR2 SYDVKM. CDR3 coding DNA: TGTGCCAGCATGAGGGAGTCTAATGAAAAACTGTTTTTT. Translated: CASMRESNEKLFF.

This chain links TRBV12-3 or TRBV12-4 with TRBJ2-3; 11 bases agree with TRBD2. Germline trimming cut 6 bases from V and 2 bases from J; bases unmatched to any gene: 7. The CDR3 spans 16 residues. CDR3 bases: TGTGCCAGCAGCCCTCCGGGACTAGCGGACACAGATACGCAGTATTTT. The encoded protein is CASSPPGLADTDTQYF.

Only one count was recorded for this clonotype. The CDR3 loop reads CASSELQGQVNTEAFF. The CDR3 DNA follows: TGCGCCAGCAGCGAACTCCAGGGACAGGTGAACACTGAAGCTTTCTTT. The genes are TRBV5-1 and TRBJ1-1, with 8 positions matching TRBD1. There are 16 residues in the CDR3. The J segment lost 0 bases and the V segment lost 4 bases, leaving 8 bases of the junction unmatched. Germline V gives CDR1 SGHRS, CDR2 YFSETQ.

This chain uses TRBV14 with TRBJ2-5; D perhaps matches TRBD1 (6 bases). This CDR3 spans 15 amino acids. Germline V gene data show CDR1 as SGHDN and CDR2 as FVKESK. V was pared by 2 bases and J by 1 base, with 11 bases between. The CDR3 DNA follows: TGTGCCAGCAGCCAATTTCCGGACAGCCAAGAGACCCAGTACTTC. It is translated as CASSQFPDSQETQYF.

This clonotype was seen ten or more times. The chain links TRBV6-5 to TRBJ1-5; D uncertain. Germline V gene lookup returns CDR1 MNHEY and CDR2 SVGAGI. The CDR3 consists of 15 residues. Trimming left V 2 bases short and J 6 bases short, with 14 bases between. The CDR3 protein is CASSYGERSTQPQHF. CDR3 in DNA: TGTGCCAGCAGTTACGGAGAAAGGTCAACTCAGCCCCAGCATTTT.

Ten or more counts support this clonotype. The CDR3 nucleotides are TGTGCCAGCAGTGTTGGGCAGGGGGCGCGAACCGGGGAGCTGTTTTTT. Translating it yields CASSVGQGARTGELFF. The chain links TRBV2 to TRBJ2-2; TRBD1 aligns across 8 bases. Per germline, CDR1 SNHLY and CDR2 FYNNEI. CDR3 size: 16 residues. V dropped 4 bases and J dropped 5; count of bases not matched to a gene: 9.

The CDR3 DNA reads as TGTGCCAGCGACACACCGGGGCGGAACACTGAAGCTTTCTTT. Encoded protein: CASDTPGRNTEAFF. The chain employs TRBV3-1 and TRBJ1-1, with a weak D call TRBD1 (5 bases). Germline CDR1 is LGHDT and CDR2 is YNNKEL (reference sequence). This CDR3 has 14 residues. V shed 8 bases and J shed 1 base, with 14 bases lying between them.

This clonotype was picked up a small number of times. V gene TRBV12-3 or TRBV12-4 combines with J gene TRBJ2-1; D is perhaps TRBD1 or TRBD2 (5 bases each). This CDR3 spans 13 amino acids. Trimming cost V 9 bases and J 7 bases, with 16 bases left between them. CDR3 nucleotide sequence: TGTGCCAGTCGAAGAGGGGCCGGGAATGAGCAGTTCTTC. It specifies CASRRGAGNEQFF.

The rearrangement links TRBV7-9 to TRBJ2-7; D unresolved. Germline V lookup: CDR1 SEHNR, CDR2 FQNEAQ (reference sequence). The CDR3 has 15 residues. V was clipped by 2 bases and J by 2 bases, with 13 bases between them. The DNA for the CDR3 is TGTGCCAGCAGCTTATCCCAGTGGGCGGCCTACGAGCAGTACTTC. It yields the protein CASSLSQWAAYEQYF.

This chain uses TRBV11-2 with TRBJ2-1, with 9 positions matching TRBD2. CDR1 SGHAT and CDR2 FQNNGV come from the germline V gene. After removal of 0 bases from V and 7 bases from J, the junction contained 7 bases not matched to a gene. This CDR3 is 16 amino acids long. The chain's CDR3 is CASSLEWRGGMNEQFF. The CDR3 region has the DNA TGTGCCAGCAGCTTAGAATGGCGGGGGGGTATGAATGAGCAGTTCTTC. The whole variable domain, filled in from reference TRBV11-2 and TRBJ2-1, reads EAGVAQSPRYKIIEKRQSVAFWCNPISGHATLYWYQQILGQGPKLLIQFQNNGVVDDSQLPKDRFSAERLKGVDSTLKIQPAKLEDSAVYLCASSLEWRGGMNEQFFGPGTRLTVL.

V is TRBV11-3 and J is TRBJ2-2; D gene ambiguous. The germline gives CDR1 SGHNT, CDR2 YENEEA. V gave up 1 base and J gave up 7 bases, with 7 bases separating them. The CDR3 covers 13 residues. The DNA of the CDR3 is TGTGCCAGCAGCTTAGGGCAAAACGGGGAGCTGTTTTTT. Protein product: CASSLGQNGELFF. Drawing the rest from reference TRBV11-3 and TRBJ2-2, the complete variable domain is EAGVVQSPRYKIIEKKQPVAFWCNPISGHNTLYWYLQNLGQGPELLIRYENEEAVDDSQLPKDRFSAERLKGVDSTLKIQPAELGDSAVYLCASSLGQNGELFFGEGSRLTVL.